A selection of T cell receptor beta chains follows, all from one sample in a study of shared clonotypes between healthy human individuals. Only in-frame clones appear in the TCRdb table, and some are missing; sequencing was by immunoSEQ multiplex PCR. In the table there are 2 million to 2.5 million clones, over 85% of which are singletons. The sequenced sample was naive CD4+ T cells sorted from blood. Receptors were obtained from a man aged 18 to 35 in good health. Each CDR3 is given with its conserved first and last residue. D genes are given only for firm matches. Where a row states a size, it is once, few, many or the class of an expanded clone; other rows omit it.

J gene,V gene,clone size,D gene,CDR3 protein,CDR3 DNA
TRBJ2-3,TRBV9,-,-,CASSVEGQHTQYF,TGTGCCAGCAGCGTAGAAGGACAGCATACGCAGTATTTT
TRBJ2-3,TRBV27,few,-,CASRYSDTQYF,TGTGCCAGCAGATACTCAGATACGCAGTATTTT
TRBJ1-1,TRBV30,-,-,CAWKGVSRGVMGAFF,TGTGCCTGGAAAGGGGTCAGTAGGGGCGTAATGGGAGCTTTCTTT
TRBJ2-1,TRBV20-1,-,-,CSASIGHEQFF,TGCAGTGCTAGTATTGGGCATGAGCAGTTCTTC
TRBJ2-7,TRBV10-3,-,TRBD1,CAISEKGTAYEQYF,TGTGCCATCAGTGAAAAGGGGACAGCCTACGAGCAGTACTTC
TRBJ2-2,TRBV2,-,TRBD2,CASSEREGTGTGELFF,TGTGCCAGCAGCGAGCGGGAGGGAACCGGCACCGGGGAGCTGTTTTTT
TRBJ1-2,TRBV29-1,-,-,CSAATNSGYTF,TGCAGCGCCGCCACAAACTCTGGCTACACCTTC
TRBJ1-2,TRBV11-2,-,TRBD1,CASSRTGTGYTF,TGTGCCAGCAGCCGGACAGGAACGGGCTACACCTTC
TRBJ1-1,TRBV6-1,-,-,CASSLIQGSEAFF,TGTGCCAGCAGTTTGATACAGGGTTCTGAAGCTTTCTTT
TRBJ1-1,TRBV18,once,-,CASSPVGVNTEAFF,TGTGCCAGCTCACCAGTAGGTGTCAACACTGAAGCTTTCTTT
TRBJ1-4,TRBV10-2,-,TRBD1,CASSTGTGRPDEKLFF,TGCGCCAGCAGTACCGGGACAGGGAGACCAGATGAAAAACTGTTTTTT
TRBJ2-6,TRBV5-1,-,TRBD1,CASSLEGGAGGANVLTF,TGCGCCAGCAGCTTGGAAGGGGGCGCAGGTGGGGCCAACGTCCTGACTTTC
TRBJ2-7,TRBV30,-,-,CAWPPGGLSYEQYF,TGTGCCTGGCCGCCCGGCGGCCTCTCCTACGAGCAGTACTTC
TRBJ2-3,TRBV6-6,-,-,CASSYRPTDTQYF,TGTGCCAGCAGTTACAGACCGACAGATACGCAGTATTTT
TRBJ2-3,TRBV5-1,-,TRBD2,CASSPGTSGTSDTQYF,TGCGCCAGCAGCCCAGGGACTAGCGGGACCTCTGATACGCAGTATTTT
TRBJ2-7,TRBV27,-,-,CASSLPLGTKGSEQYF,TGTGCCAGCAGTTTACCCCTCGGGACAAAAGGGAGCGAGCAGTACTTC
TRBJ2-1,TRBV7-6,-,-,CASSLGLETEQFF,TGTGCCAGCAGCTTGGGGTTAGAGACAGAGCAGTTCTTC
TRBJ2-2,TRBV7-2,-,-,CASSLAGNTGELFF,TGTGCCAGCAGCCTGGCGGGGAACACCGGGGAGCTGTTTTTT
TRBJ2-1,TRBV29-1,-,-,CSVESPGFLGFSPDEQFF,TGCAGCGTTGAATCCCCTGGTTTCTTAGGTTTTAGCCCCGATGAGCAGTTCTTC
TRBJ2-7,TRBV2,once,-,CASSESASWEQYF,TGTGCCAGCAGTGAGTCGGCCTCCTGGGAGCAGTACTTC
TRBJ2-2,TRBV5-1,-,-,CASSPSGPNTGELFF,TGCGCCAGCAGCCCATCGGGCCCTAACACCGGGGAGCTGTTTTTT
TRBJ2-7,TRBV28,-,-,CASSRPPTGAYEQYF,TGTGCCAGCAGTCGACCCCCGACAGGAGCCTACGAGCAGTACTTC
TRBJ1-2,TRBV5-6,-,-,CASSYGTGYTF,TGTGCCAGCAGCTACGGGACTGGCTACACCTTC
TRBJ2-3,TRBV29-1,-,-,CSERASTDTQYF,TGCAGCGAGAGGGCGAGCACAGATACGCAGTATTTT
TRBJ1-5,TRBV6-6,-,-,CASRPLHF,TGTGCCAGCAGACCGTTGCATTTT
TRBJ1-3,TRBV5-6,once,-,CASSSGQARGNTIYF,TGTGCCAGCAGCTCGGGCCAAGCCAGGGGAAACACCATATATTTT
TRBJ2-1,TRBV5-6,-,-,CASSLGGKEQFF,TGTGCCAGCAGCTTGGGAGGGAAGGAGCAGTTCTTC
TRBJ1-6,TRBV15,-,-,CATSRDLGGGNSPLHF,TGTGCCACCAGCAGAGATCTCGGGGGGGGTAATTCACCCCTCCACTTT
TRBJ2-7,TRBV6-1,-,-,CASSVSGRAGVYEQYF,TGTGCCAGCAGTGTCAGTGGCCGGGCCGGGGTCTACGAGCAGTACTTC
TRBJ1-2,TRBV27,once,-,CASSLSGGGNYGYTF,TGTGCCAGCAGTTTATCCGGTGGGGGTAACTATGGCTACACCTTC
TRBJ1-6,TRBV19,once,TRBD1,CASTPDRNNSPLHF,TGTGCCAGTACTCCGGACAGGAATAATTCACCCCTCCACTTT
TRBJ1-1,TRBV29-1,-,-,CSAEGTMNTEAFF,TGCAGCGCCGAAGGGACAATGAACACTGAAGCTTTCTTT
TRBJ2-7,TRBV18,-,-,CASSPVQGGNEQYF,TGTGCCAGCTCACCGGTCCAGGGGGGAAACGAGCAGTACTTC
TRBJ2-7,TRBV6-6,-,TRBD1,CASSYQEQGTYEQYF,TGTGCCAGCAGTTACCAAGAACAGGGGACCTACGAGCAGTACTTC
TRBJ1-1,TRBV30,few,-,CAWTPRSRGWRTEAFF,TGTGCCTGGACCCCCCGGTCGAGGGGGTGGAGAACTGAAGCTTTCTTT
TRBJ1-2,TRBV6-5,few,-,CASSYKDNYGYTF,TGTGCCAGCAGTTACAAGGATAACTATGGCTACACCTTC
TRBJ2-2,TRBV7-9,-,TRBD2,CASSPREGPITGELFF,TGTGCCAGCAGCCCCAGGGAGGGACCGATCACCGGGGAGCTGTTTTTT
TRBJ2-5,TRBV2,-,TRBD2,CATSGGGAGKKTQYF,TGTGCCACCAGTGGCGGGGGAGCGGGGAAAAAGACCCAGTACTTC
TRBJ2-1,TRBV5-4,-,-,CASTRGGMTKYNEQFF,TGTGCCAGCACCCGCGGTGGAATGACCAAATACAATGAGCAGTTCTTC
TRBJ2-3,TRBV10-3,-,-,CAISESRGTDTQYF,TGTGCCATCAGTGAGTCGAGGGGGACAGATACGCAGTATTTT
TRBJ2-7,TRBV7-2,-,-,CASSSRATSEQYF,TGTGCCAGCAGCTCGCGGGCGACAAGCGAGCAGTACTTC
TRBJ1-2,TRBV30,once,-,CAWRTKDTANYGYTF,TGTGCCTGGAGAACAAAGGACACAGCTAACTATGGCTACACCTTC
TRBJ1-5,TRBV5-4,-,-,CASSLAKANQPQHF,TGTGCCAGCAGCTTGGCCAAGGCCAATCAGCCCCAGCATTTT
TRBJ1-6,TRBV5-8,once,TRBD1,CASSLQTGYILASSPLHF,TGTGCCAGCAGCTTGCAGACAGGGTATATACTCGCGAGTTCACCCCTCCACTTT
TRBJ2-5,TRBV18,-,TRBD2,CASSLIAGNQETQYF,TGTGCCAGCTCACTTATAGCGGGGAACCAAGAGACCCAGTACTTC
TRBJ1-4,TRBV18,-,TRBD1,CASSPGQQEKLFF,TGTGCCAGCTCACCGGGACAGCAAGAAAAACTGTTTTTT
TRBJ1-5,TRBV28,-,-,CASRPSGSNQPQHF,TGTGCCAGCAGACCCTCGGGGAGCAATCAGCCCCAGCATTTT
TRBJ1-1,TRBV30,-,-,CARERRTEAFF,TGTGCCCGGGAACGGCGAACAGAAGCTTTCTTT
TRBJ2-5,TRBV19,-,-,CASVPSANYQETQYF,TGTGCCAGCGTCCCCTCAGCCAACTACCAAGAGACCCAGTACTTC
TRBJ2-7,TRBV6-6,once,TRBD1,CASNPGGPYEQYF,TGTGCCAGCAATCCAGGGGGACCCTACGAGCAGTACTTC
TRBJ2-1,TRBV19,-,-,CASLDGYTYNEQFF,TGTGCCAGTTTAGACGGATACACCTACAATGAGCAGTTCTTC
TRBJ2-7,TRBV4-1,-,-,CASSQELGIYEQYF,TGCGCCAGCAGCCAAGAATTAGGGATCTACGAGCAGTACTTC
TRBJ2-1,TRBV10-3,-,-,CAIGGTYNEQFF,TGTGCCATCGGAGGGACTTACAATGAGCAGTTCTTC
TRBJ2-3,TRBV5-1,-,TRBD2,CASSSGRALAGTDTQYF,TGCGCCAGTTCTAGCGGGAGGGCCCTCGCGGGAACAGATACGCAGTATTTT